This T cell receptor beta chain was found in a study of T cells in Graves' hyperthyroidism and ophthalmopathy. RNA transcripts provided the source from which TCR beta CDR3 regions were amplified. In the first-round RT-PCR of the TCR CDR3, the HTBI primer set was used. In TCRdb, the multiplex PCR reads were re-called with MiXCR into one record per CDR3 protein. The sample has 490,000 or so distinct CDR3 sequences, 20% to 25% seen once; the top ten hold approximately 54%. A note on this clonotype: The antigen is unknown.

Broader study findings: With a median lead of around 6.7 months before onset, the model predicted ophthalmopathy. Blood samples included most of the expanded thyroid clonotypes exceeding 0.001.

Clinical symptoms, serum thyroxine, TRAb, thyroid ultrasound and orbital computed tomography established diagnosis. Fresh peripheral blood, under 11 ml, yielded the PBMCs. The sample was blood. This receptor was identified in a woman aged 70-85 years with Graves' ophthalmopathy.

The DNA for the CDR3 is TGCGCCAGCAGCCAAGGCCCCAGCTCCTACAATGAGCAGTTCTTC. Translated: CASSQGPSSYNEQFF. The chain uses TRBV4-1 and TRBJ2-1; D is ambiguous. Deletions cut 1 base from V and 0 bases from J, with 7 bases between. This CDR3 has 15 amino acids. CDR1 MGHRA and CDR2 YSYEKL come from the germline V gene.